This note documents a single T cell receptor (gamma chain) sequence. Its antigen is undetermined. The protein that TCRdb holds for this DNA derives from a much larger clone and differs from the translated DNA at residue 9, which likely indicates a read error; the protein shown here is translated from the DNA. Vgamma9/Vdelta2+ and Vdelta2-negative gammadelta T cells were flow-sorted from PBMC for bulk sequencing. This specimen comes from a study of γδ T cells in repeated Plasmodium falciparum infection. Study as a whole: Over approximately 640 days, donors received four mosquito-bite P. falciparum NF54 infections. Whole-study results and caveats: Repeated controlled infections reportedly drove waves of new clonotype selection in Vdelta2-negative, mostly Vdelta1+, gammadelta repertoires. Compared with Australian children, Malian Vdelta2-negative repertoires seemed more clonal, less diverse, less shared.

Germline loops: CDR1 GITISATS, CDR2 ISYDGTV (reference sequence). CDR3 size: 17 residues. The V segment lost 0 bases and the J segment 9 bases; nucleotides outside the gene matches: 8. TCRdb re-called the multiplex PCR reads through CATT. The sample lists approximately 32,000 gamma-chain clones, more than 1.4% occurring once. This sequence joins TRGV9 and TRGJP. Because TCRdb records no J gene, it was assigned here through a match of the DNA to germline. The receptor was derived from a pool of human donors (malaria-infected and uninfected, not separated). Sample: gamma-delta T cells from blood. The CDR3 protein is CALWEVLVVLGKKIKVF. Written as DNA, the CDR3 is TGTGCCTTGTGGGAGGTGTTGGTAGTGTTGGGCAAAAAAATCAAGGTATTT.